This T cell receptor beta chain stems from a study of post-analysis software for immune sequencing data. Across the whole study: Some patients lacked subtype; others had relapsing-remitting, secondary progressive or progressive-relapsing disease.

Study-wide points: F measure showed strong co-clustering of same-batch samples. People with multiple sclerosis had a significantly lower normalized Chao1 diversity than controls did.

Prepared libraries of TCR beta cDNA carried unique molecular identifiers. It was from roughly 1.1 to 9.2 million T cells that approximately 500,000 cDNA molecules came. TCRdb independently ran MiXCR on the PCR reads; one entry per CDR3 protein. The table shows some 450,000 distinct CDR3 sequences, with roughly 46% occurring only once. To note about this clonotype: Its target is unknown. The junction and the germline gene differ at one end; a read error may be behind it.

Input material: blood. This clonotype was obtained from a girl between 5 and 17 years old with multiple sclerosis.

CDR3 bases: TGTACCATCAGCTCAGCGGGAGACCCAGATACGCAGTATTTT. Translating gives CTISSAGDPDTQYF. The V gene is TRBV10-3, the J gene TRBJ2-3, with TRBD2 matching over 8 bases. Germline V gene data show CDR1 as ENHRY and CDR2 as SYGVKD. CDR3 length: 14 residues.